This T cell receptor beta chain came from a study of shared clonotypes between healthy human individuals. It was across several immunoSEQ plates that each subset's genomic DNA was evenly split. Sequencing used immunoSEQ multiplex PCR; TCRdb keeps in-frame clones, though not all of them. This sample has over a million clones, with about 77% found just once. CDR3 size: 17 residues. CDR1 SGHRS and CDR2 YFSETQ come from the germline V gene. V was trimmed by 5 bases and J by 5 bases, leaving 25 bases between them. The rearrangement links TRBV5-1 to TRBJ1-1; D unclear. Sequences were obtained from memory CD4+ T cells sorted from blood. The subset is: CD45RA-negative fraction. The source of this sequence is a man between 18 and 35 years old in good health. The CDR3 here is CASSREGWGETFTEAFF. The CDR3 DNA sequence: TGCGCCAGCAGTCGGGAGGGATGGGGAGAAACGTTTACTGAAGCTTTCTTT.